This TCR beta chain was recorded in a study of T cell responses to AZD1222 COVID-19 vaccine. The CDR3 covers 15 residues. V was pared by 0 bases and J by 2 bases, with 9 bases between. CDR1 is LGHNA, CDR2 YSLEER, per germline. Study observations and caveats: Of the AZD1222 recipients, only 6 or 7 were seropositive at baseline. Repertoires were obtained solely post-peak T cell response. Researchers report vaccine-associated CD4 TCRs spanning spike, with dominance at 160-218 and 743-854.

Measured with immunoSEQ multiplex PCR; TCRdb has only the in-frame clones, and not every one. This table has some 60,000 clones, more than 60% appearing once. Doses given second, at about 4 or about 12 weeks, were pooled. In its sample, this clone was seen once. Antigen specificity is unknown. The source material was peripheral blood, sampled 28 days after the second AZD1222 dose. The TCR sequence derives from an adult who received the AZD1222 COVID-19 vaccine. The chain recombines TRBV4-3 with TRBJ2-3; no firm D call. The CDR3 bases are TGCGCCAGCAGCCAAGAGCCGGGCGTCACAGATACGCAGTATTTT. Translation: CASSQEPGVTDTQYF.